What follows describes a single T cell receptor (beta chain). Its antigen is as yet unknown. This CDR3 region has 18 residues. With 1 base removed from V and 0 bases from J, the gap between germline ends came to 14 bases. Germline V gene lookup returns CDR1 SGHDT and CDR2 YYEEEE. For unsorted samples, genomic DNA was extracted from 75 million to 90 million PBMCs. The data were obtained in a study of shared clonotypes between healthy human individuals. Broader study findings: Sampling was confined to blood; repertoires within tissues likely differ. Expectations were that clonotype sharing among donors would be affected by sequencing depth.

As handled by the study authors: ImmunoSEQ output lacked quality scores and full-length reads, limiting matched filtering. Profiling relied on immunoSEQ multiplex PCR, and the TCRdb table lists in-frame clones only, not all of them. V and J calls and clone size are as listed in that table; D and trimming were resolved from the DNA. Among 450,000 to 500,000 clones, more than 65% were seen once, and the ten largest hold 12%. The rearrangement links TRBV5-6 to TRBJ2-6; TRBD1 is a possible D gene (6 bases). This receptor was identified in a woman aged 35 to 49 in good health. Some clones in this sample may be carry-over from other donors' samples. The sample taken for sequencing was PBMCs. The CDR3 reads CASSLLDSVPSGANVLTF. CDR3 coding DNA: TGTGCCAGCAGCTTGTTGGACAGTGTGCCCTCTGGGGCCAACGTCCTGACTTTC.